This TCR beta chain was found in a study of human T cells and chemical hapten exposure. Whole-study context: TCR yield per sample varied, mainly due to pooled library volumes.

Library preparation tagged each individual cDNA molecule with a unique molecular identifier. Source study methods: Counts of TCRs in each sample centred on a median of around 96,000 and extended from about 20,000 to 690,000. MiXCR, run by TCRdb on the 5' RACE reads, gives a single entry per CDR3 protein. The V and J calls here are based on TCRdb, not the publication. The sample contains 80,000 or so distinct CDR3 sequences, roughly 15% of which appear only once. Study-wide results and limits: DPC sensitization produced no change in TCRs with frequency above 1 in 1000.

Unfractionated whole blood was the source from which total RNA was extracted. Concerning this clonotype: Its antigen is not known.

V was cut by 4 bases and J by 2 bases, with 10 bases left in between. This CDR3 region has 15 residues. CDR1 and CDR2 from the germline V gene are SGHNT and YYREEE (reference sequence). This sequence was found in a female donor in good health. This chain uses TRBV5-4 with TRBJ2-6; a weak D match, TRBD1 (6 bases). The CDR3 loop reads CASSVQGTGANVLTF. The CDR3 coding sequence is TGTGCCAGCAGCGTACAGGGAACTGGGGCCAACGTCCTGACTTTC.